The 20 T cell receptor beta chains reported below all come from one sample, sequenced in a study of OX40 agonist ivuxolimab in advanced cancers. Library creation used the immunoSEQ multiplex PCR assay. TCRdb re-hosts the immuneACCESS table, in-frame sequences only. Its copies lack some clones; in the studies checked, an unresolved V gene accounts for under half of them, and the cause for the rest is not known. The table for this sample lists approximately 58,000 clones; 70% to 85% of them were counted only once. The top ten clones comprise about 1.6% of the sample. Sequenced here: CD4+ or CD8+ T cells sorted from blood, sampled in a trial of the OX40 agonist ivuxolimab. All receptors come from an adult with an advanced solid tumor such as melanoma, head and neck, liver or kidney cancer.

The CDR3 sequence: CATSSGGALVAKNIQYF. Here the CDR3 DNA reads TGTGCCACCAGCAGCGGGGGGGCGTTGGTCGCCAAAAACATTCAGTACTTC. This chain connects TRBV15 to TRBJ2-4, with 8 bases matching TRBD2. Per germline, CDR1 LNHNV and CDR2 YYDKDF (reference sequence). With V trimmed by 3 bases and J by 1 base, 8 bases remained unmatched. This CDR3 contains 17 residues.

DNA of the CDR3: TGTGCCAGCACGACAACATACAGACGCAGGAGGTACACCTTC. Amino acids: CASTTTYRRRRYTF. The chain uses TRBV6-5 and TRBJ1-2, with D hard to call. In germline, CDR1 is MNHEY, CDR2 SVGAGI. The CDR3 is made up of 14 amino acids. The V and J ends lost 7 bases and 11 bases respectively, with 23 bases between them.

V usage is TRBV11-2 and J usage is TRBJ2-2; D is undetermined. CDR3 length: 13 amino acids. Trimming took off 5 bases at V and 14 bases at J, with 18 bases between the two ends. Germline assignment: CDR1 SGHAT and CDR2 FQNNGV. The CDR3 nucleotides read TGTGCCAGCAGCCTACTTACCCTGGATCGTCTGTTTTTT. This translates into CASSLLTLDRLFF.

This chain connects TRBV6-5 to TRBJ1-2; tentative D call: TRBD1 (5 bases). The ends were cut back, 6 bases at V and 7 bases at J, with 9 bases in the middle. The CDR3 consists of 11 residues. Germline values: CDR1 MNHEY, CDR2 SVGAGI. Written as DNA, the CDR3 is TGTGCCAGCAGCTCGGGGCTTGGCTACACCTTC. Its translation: CASSSGLGYTF.

The CDR3 nucleotides read TGCGCCAGCAGCCAAGGTCAGGGTGGCTCGTATAATTCACCCCTCCACTTT. As protein: CASSQGQGGSYNSPLHF. The genes are TRBV4-1 and TRBJ1-6; a possible D gene is TRBD1 (5 bases). Trimming stripped 1 base from V and 4 bases from J, with 14 bases between. Germline V gives CDR1 MGHRA, CDR2 YSYEKL. The CDR3 is made up of 17 amino acids.

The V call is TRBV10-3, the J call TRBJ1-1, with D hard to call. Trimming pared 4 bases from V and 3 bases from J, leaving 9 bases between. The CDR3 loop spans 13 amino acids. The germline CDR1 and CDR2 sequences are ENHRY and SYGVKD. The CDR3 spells CAISVMQDTEAFF. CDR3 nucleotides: TGTGCCATCAGTGTCATGCAGGACACTGAAGCTTTCTTT.

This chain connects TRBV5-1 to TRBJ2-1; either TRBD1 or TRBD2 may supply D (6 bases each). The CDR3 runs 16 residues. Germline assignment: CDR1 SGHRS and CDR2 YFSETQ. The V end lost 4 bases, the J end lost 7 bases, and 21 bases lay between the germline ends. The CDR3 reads CASSPLGAGHQNEQFF. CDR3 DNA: TGCGCCAGCAGCCCTCTTGGGGCGGGACATCAGAATGAGCAGTTCTTC.

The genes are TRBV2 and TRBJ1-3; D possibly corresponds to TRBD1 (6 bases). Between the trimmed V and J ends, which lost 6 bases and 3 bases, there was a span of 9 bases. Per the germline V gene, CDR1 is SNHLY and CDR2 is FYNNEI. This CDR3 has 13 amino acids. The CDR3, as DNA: TGTGCCAGCAGACAGGGACTTGGAAACACCATATATTTT. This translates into CASRQGLGNTIYF.

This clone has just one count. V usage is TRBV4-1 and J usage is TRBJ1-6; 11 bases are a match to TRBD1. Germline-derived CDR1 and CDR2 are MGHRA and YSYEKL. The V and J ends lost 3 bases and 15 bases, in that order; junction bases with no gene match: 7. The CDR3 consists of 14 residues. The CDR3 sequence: CASSQTGTGGSLHF. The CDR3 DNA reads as TGCGCCAGCAGCCAGACCGGGACAGGGGGTAGCCTCCACTTT.

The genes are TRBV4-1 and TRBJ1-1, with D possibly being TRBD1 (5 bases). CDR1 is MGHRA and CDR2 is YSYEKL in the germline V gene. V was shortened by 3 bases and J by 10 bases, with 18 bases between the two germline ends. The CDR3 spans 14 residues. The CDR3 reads CASSHGGSRSGAFF. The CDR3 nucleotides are TGCGCCAGCAGCCATGGGGGGTCGAGAAGTGGAGCTTTCTTT.

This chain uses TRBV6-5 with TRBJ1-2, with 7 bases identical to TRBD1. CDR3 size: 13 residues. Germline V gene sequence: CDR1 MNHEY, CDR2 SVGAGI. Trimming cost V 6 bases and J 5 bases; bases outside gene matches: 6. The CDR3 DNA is TGTGCCAGCAGCCCCGGGACAGTTTATGGCTACACCTTC. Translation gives CASSPGTVYGYTF.

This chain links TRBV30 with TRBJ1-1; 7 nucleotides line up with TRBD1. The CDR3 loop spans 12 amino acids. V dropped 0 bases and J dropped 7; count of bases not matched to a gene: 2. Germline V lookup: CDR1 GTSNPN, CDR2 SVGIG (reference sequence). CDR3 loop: CAWSVRDSEAFF. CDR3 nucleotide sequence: TGTGCCTGGAGTGTCCGGGACAGTGAAGCTTTCTTT.

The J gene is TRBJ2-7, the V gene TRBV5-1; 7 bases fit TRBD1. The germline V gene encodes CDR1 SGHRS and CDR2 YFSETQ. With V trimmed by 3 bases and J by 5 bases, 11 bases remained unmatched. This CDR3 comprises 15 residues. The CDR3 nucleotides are TGCGCCAGCAGCTCGGGGACGGACAGGTCCCACGAGCAGTACTTC. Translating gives CASSSGTDRSHEQYF.

The CDR3 sequence is CSARAGTQYF. The CDR3 coding sequence is TGCAGTGCTAGAGCCGGGACGCAGTACTTC. V gene TRBV20-1 combines with J gene TRBJ2-5; the D call may be TRBD1 or TRBD2 (5 bases each). The CDR3 totals 10 residues. Germline CDR1 and CDR2: DFQATT and SNEGSKA (reference sequence). Trimming pared 1 base from V and 11 bases from J, leaving 8 bases between.

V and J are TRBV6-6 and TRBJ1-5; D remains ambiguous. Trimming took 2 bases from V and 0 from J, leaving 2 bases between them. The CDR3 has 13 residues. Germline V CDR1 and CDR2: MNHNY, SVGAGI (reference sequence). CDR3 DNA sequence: TGTGCCAGCAGTTACGGTAGCAATCAGCCCCAGCATTTT. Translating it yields CASSYGSNQPQHF.

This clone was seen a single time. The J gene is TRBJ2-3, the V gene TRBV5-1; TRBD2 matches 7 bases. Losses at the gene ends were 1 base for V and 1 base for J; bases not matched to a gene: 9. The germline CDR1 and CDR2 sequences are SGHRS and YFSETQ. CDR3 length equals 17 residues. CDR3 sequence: CASSLYAGALGTDTQYF. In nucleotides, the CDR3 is TGCGCCAGCAGCTTGTATGCGGGAGCTCTAGGCACAGATACGCAGTATTTT. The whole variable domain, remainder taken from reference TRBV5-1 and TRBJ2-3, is KAGVTQTPRYLIKTRGQQVTLSCSPISGHRSVSWYQQTPGQGLQFLFEYFSETQRNKGNFPGRFSGRQFSNSRSEMNVSTLELGDSALYLCASSLYAGALGTDTQYFGPGTRLTVL.

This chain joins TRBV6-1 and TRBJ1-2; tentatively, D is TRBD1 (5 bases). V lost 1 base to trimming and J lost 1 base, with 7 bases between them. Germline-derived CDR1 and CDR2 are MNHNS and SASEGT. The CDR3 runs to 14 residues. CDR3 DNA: TGTGCCAGCAGTGAAGGGGGGATTAACTATGGCTACACCTTC. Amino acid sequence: CASSEGGINYGYTF.

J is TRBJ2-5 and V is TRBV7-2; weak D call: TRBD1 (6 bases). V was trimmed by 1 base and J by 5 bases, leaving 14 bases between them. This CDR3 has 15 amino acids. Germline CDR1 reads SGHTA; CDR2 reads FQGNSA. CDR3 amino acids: CASSLVWGPGETQYF. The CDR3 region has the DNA TGTGCCAGCAGCTTAGTATGGGGGCCGGGGGAGACCCAGTACTTC. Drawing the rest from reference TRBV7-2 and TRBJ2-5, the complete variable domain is GAGVSQSPSNKVTEKGKDVELRCDPISGHTALYWYRQSLGQGLEFLIYFQGNSAPDKSGLPSDRFSAERTGGSVSTLTIQRTQQEDSAVYLCASSLVWGPGETQYFGPGTRLLVL.

CDR3 nucleotides: TGTGCCAGCAGAAAAGACAGGGAGCGTGGCTACACCTTC. This sequence encodes CASRKDRERGYTF. The gene calls are TRBV27 and TRBJ1-2, with 7 nucleotides matching TRBD1. CDR1 and CDR2 from the germline V gene are MNHEY and SMNVEV (reference sequence). The trim removed 6 bases at V and 7 bases at J, leaving 8 bases unmatched. The CDR3 covers 13 residues.

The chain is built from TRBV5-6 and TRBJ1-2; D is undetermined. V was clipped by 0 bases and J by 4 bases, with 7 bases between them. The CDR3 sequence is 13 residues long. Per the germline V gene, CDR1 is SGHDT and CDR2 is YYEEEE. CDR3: CASSLGEFYGYTF. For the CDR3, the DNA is TGTGCCAGCAGCTTGGGGGAATTCTATGGCTACACCTTC.